This TCR beta chain was observed in a study of regulatory T cells in long-lasting Graves disease. This clonotype has more than one count but fewer than ten. Construction of the TCR beta libraries employed iRepertoire HTBI primers in conjunction with Arm-PCR of CDR3 regions. TCRdb independently ran MiXCR on the multiplex PCR reads; one entry per CDR3 protein. Seen here are about 470,000 distinct CDR3 sequences, 20% to 25% observed once, and the top ten hold over 6%. The CDR3 consists of 16 residues. V lost 2 bases, J lost 1 base, and 14 bases lay in between. CDR1 and CDR2 (germline): LNHNV, YYDKDF (reference sequence). Time point in this sample: persistent/refractory GD, antithyroid drugs over 5 years with positive TRAb. PBMC-derived RNA was used for the TCR library.

This chain links TRBV15 with TRBJ1-1; perhaps TRBD1 as D (5 bases). The specimen comprised peripheral blood mononuclear cells (PBMCs), sampled when the disease was refractory, from a patient treated with antithyroid drugs. The receptor comes from a female donor with Graves disease. CDR3 nucleotides: TGTGCCACCAGCAGACCTTACGGGGGGGAGAACACTGAAGCTTTCTTT. This encodes CATSRPYGGENTEAFF.